A selection of T cell receptor beta chains follows, all from one sample in a study of Ad26.COV2.S vaccination and SARS-CoV-2 variants. Sequencing was performed with immunoSEQ multiplex PCR; in TCRdb, only in-frame clones are kept and a portion is missing. The top ten hold roughly 3.1% of the sample, which has 300,000 to 400,000 clones, about nine tenths seen once. This specimen was peripheral blood, taken in a trial of Ad26.COV2.S vaccine versus placebo. The receptor set was obtained from a person aged 18 to 59 who received the Ad26.COV2.S COVID-19 vaccine or a placebo. The CDR3 runs from the conserved cysteine through the conserved F or W. The D gene is left open where the match is weak. The size of a clone is reported for some rows only, either as once, few or many, or as a class for expanded clones.

V,D,J,size,DNA,CDR3
TRBV4-2,TRBD1,TRBJ2-7,NA,TGTGCCAGCAGCCAAGATACGGACAGGGCCATTACCTACGAGCAGTACTTC,CASSQDTDRAITYEQYF
TRBV6-5,NA,TRBJ2-7,NA,TGTGCCAGCAGTTACCGGGCATCCCGTTACGAGCAGTACTTC,CASSYRASRYEQYF
TRBV5-5,NA,TRBJ1-1,once,TGTGCCAGCAGCTTGAGTGTTGAGGCAGGGGCTCAGCCTGAAGCTTTCTTT,CASSLSVEAGAQPEAFF
TRBV11-2,NA,TRBJ2-2,NA,TGTGCCAGCAGAAAACCAGGGGGTGGCGGGGCCGGGGAGCTGTTTTTT,CASRKPGGGGAGELFF
TRBV2,NA,TRBJ2-3,NA,TGTGCCAGCAGGGCTAGTAGCCTTAGCACAGATACGCAGTATTTT,CASRASSLSTDTQYF
TRBV10-3,TRBD2,TRBJ2-3,few,TGTGCCATCATGTCTAGCGGGAGGGGCAACACAGATACGCAGTATTTT,CAIMSSGRGNTDTQYF
TRBV3-1/TRBV3-2,TRBD1,TRBJ1-2,NA,TGTGCCAGCGAATCGGGACAGGGCAGTATGTATGGCTACACCTTC,CASESGQGSMYGYTF
TRBV25-1,TRBD1,TRBJ1-2,NA,TGTGCCAGCGGATCCGGGACAGAGGCGTGGGGCTACACCTTC,CASGSGTEAWGYTF
TRBV7-9,NA,TRBJ1-2,once,TGTGCCAGCAGCCCCCCCAATAACCACTATGGCTACACCTTC,CASSPPNNHYGYTF
TRBV7-3,TRBD1,TRBJ1-2,NA,TGTGCCAGCAGCTTAACTGGCGGACAGGGGAACTATGGCTACACCTTC,CASSLTGGQGNYGYTF
TRBV19,TRBD1,TRBJ1-5,NA,TGTGCCAGTAGAGGACAGGGGGCATTTCAGCCCCAGCATTTT,CASRGQGAFQPQHF
TRBV29-1,NA,TRBJ1-4,NA,TGCAGCGTTGAAGCCGGGGGTGGTGAAAAACTGTTTTTT,CSVEAGGGEKLFF